The 17 T cell receptor beta chains presented below share a single source sample, sequenced in a study of T cell responses to AZD1222 COVID-19 vaccine. TCRdb keeps only in-frame clones here, not all; method: immunoSEQ multiplex PCR. Among some 130,000 clones, about nine tenths were seen once, and the ten largest hold under 3%. Sequenced material: peripheral blood, taken 28 days after the second AZD1222 dose. These receptor sequences come from an adult who received the AZD1222 COVID-19 vaccine.

This rearrangement joins TRBV20-1 to TRBJ2-1; possibly TRBD2 for D (6 bases). Looked up from germline, CDR1 is DFQATT and CDR2 is SNEGSKA (reference sequence). V was shortened by 3 bases and J by 6 bases, with 21 bases between the two germline ends. The CDR3 has 16 residues. The CDR3 sequence is CSASAPGLARGNEQFF. The CDR3 bases are TGCAGTGCTAGTGCACCCGGTCTAGCGAGGGGCAATGAGCAGTTCTTC.

The chain couples TRBV6-5 to TRBJ1-6; D not resolved. The germline CDR1 and CDR2 sequences are MNHEY and SVGAGI. V was trimmed by 2 bases and J by 7 bases, leaving 6 bases between them. CDR3 length: 13 residues. The CDR3 DNA sequence: TGTGCCAGCAGTTACGGGCAAAATTCACCCCTCCACTTT. Translated: CASSYGQNSPLHF.

This chain links TRBV5-1 with TRBJ2-3; 7 bases agree with TRBD2. The CDR3 extends over 16 amino acids. Germline CDR1 is SGHRS and CDR2 is YFSETQ. The ends lost 4 bases at V and 0 bases at J; junction bases unmatched: 8. Here the CDR3 DNA reads TGCGCCAGCAGCGAAGGGCTAGCGGCTAGCACAGATACGCAGTATTTT. Its protein product is CASSEGLAASTDTQYF.

The rearrangement uses TRBV7-2 and TRBJ1-4, with TRBD1 as a possible D gene (6 bases). The CDR3 is 15 residues long. Looked up from germline, CDR1 is SGHTA and CDR2 is FQGNSA. Trimming cost V 4 bases and J 2 bases, with 11 bases left between them. For the CDR3, the DNA is TGTGCCAGCAGCTCTACAGGGTTCACTAATGAAAAACTGTTTTTT. Its translation is CASSSTGFTNEKLFF. Looking up the rest from reference TRBV7-2 and TRBJ1-4 gives the full variable domain: GAGVSQSPSNKVTEKGKDVELRCDPISGHTALYWYRQSLGQGLEFLIYFQGNSAPDKSGLPSDRFSAERTGGSVSTLTIQRTQQEDSAVYLCASSSTGFTNEKLFFGSGTQLSVL.

This chain uses TRBV11-2 with TRBJ2-4; perhaps TRBD2 as D (6 bases). V was trimmed by 3 bases and J by 8 bases, leaving 8 bases between them. Germline values: CDR1 SGHAT, CDR2 FQNNGV. CDR3 length equals 12 residues. CDR3 loop: CASSFRRDIQYF. CDR3 nucleotides: TGTGCCAGCAGCTTTAGGAGGGACATTCAGTACTTC.

The rearrangement joins TRBV6-2 or TRBV6-3 to TRBJ2-7, with D perhaps TRBD1 (5 bases). There are 12 residues in the CDR3. Germline values: CDR1 MNHEY, CDR2 SVGEGT. Trimming took 5 bases from V and 3 from J, leaving 8 bases between them. CDR3 nucleotide sequence: TGTGCCAGCAGTACAGACAGCTACGAGCAGTACTTC. This sequence encodes CASSTDSYEQYF.

This clone occurred once. The V gene is TRBV29-1, the J gene TRBJ1-2; D is possibly TRBD1 (6 bases). The CDR3 covers 14 residues. Between the trimmed V and J ends, which lost 3 bases and 8 bases, there was a span of 19 bases. Germline CDR1 is SQVTM and CDR2 is ANQGSEA. CDR3 in DNA: TGCAGCGTTGAGGGGGCAACCAGCTCTTGGGGCTACACCTTC. This sequence encodes CSVEGATSSWGYTF. Using reference TRBV29-1 and TRBJ1-2 for the parts outside the CDR3, the full variable domain is SAVISQKPSRDICQRGTSLTIQCQVDSQVTMMFWYRQQPGQSLTLIATANQGSEATYESGFVIDKFPISRPNLTFSTLTVSNMSPEDSSIYLCSVEGATSSWGYTFGSGTRLTVV.

V gene TRBV6-2 or TRBV6-3 combines with J gene TRBJ1-5; D is possibly TRBD1 (5 bases). The CDR3 loop spans 17 amino acids. CDR1 is MNHEY, CDR2 SVGEGT, per germline. V lost 0 bases, J lost 0 bases, and 12 bases lay in between. CDR3 DNA: TGTGCCAGCAGTTACTCTAAACAGGAGTATAGCAATCAGCCCCAGCATTTT. Its protein is CASSYSKQEYSNQPQHF.

The genes are TRBV6-5 and TRBJ1-1; possible D gene TRBD1, 5 bases. The V gene's germline CDR1 is MNHEY and CDR2 SVGAGI. CDR3 length: 14 residues. Trimming stripped 0 bases from V and 7 bases from J, with 12 bases between. CDR3 protein: CASSYSKGALEAFF. CDR3 in DNA: TGTGCCAGCAGTTACTCGAAAGGGGCTCTTGAAGCTTTCTTT.

The rearrangement links TRBV29-1 to TRBJ2-5, with TRBD1 identical over 7 bases. Germline CDR1 and CDR2: SQVTM and ANQGSEA. The CDR3 loop spans 15 amino acids. J lost 2 bases, V lost 6 bases, and 12 bases had no gene match. The CDR3 loop reads CSVGRGQVRQETQYF. The CDR3 nucleotides are TGCAGCGTCGGACGAGGACAGGTTCGACAAGAGACCCAGTACTTC. The variable domain in full, with the rest retrieved from reference TRBV29-1 and TRBJ2-5, is SAVISQKPSRDICQRGTSLTIQCQVDSQVTMMFWYRQQPGQSLTLIATANQGSEATYESGFVIDKFPISRPNLTFSTLTVSNMSPEDSSIYLCSVGRGQVRQETQYFGPGTRLLVL.

The V call is TRBV3-1 (or the pseudogene TRBV3-2), the J call TRBJ1-1; D unclear. Germline CDR1 LGHDT, CDR2 YNNKEL (reference sequence). The V and J ends lost 3 bases and 4 bases respectively, with 9 bases between them. The CDR3 totals 13 residues. The CDR3 spells CASSQGGFTEAFF. The CDR3 DNA follows: TGTGCCAGCAGCCAGGGCGGGTTCACTGAAGCTTTCTTT.

This clone has just a few counts. V is TRBV10-3 and J is TRBJ2-3; D is unresolved. This CDR3 contains 13 residues. V lost 7 bases, J lost 3 bases, and 11 bases lay in between. Germline CDR1 reads ENHRY; CDR2 reads SYGVKD. The CDR3 bases are TGTGCCATCAAACCTCCAAAGACAGATACGCAGTATTTT. The encoded protein is CAIKPPKTDTQYF.

This clone was detected a few times. This rearrangement joins TRBV7-2 to TRBJ2-2; no clear D gene. The CDR3 has 14 amino acids. The V gene's germline CDR1 is SGHTA and CDR2 FQGNSA. V lost 0 bases and J lost 4, with 6 bases in between. The CDR3 nucleotides are TGTGCCAGCAGCTTAGCGGTCAGCACCGGGGAGCTGTTTTTT. Residues: CASSLAVSTGELFF.

The chain recombines TRBV4-3 with TRBJ1-2; D is unresolved. Between the trimmed V and J ends, which lost 1 base and 5 bases, there was a span of 11 bases. This CDR3 comprises 14 residues. Germline V gene sequence: CDR1 LGHNA, CDR2 YSLEER. CDR3 protein: CASSQGFDKYGYTF. The CDR3 region has the DNA TGCGCCAGCAGCCAAGGTTTCGACAAGTATGGCTACACCTTC.

In DNA, the CDR3 is TGTGCCAGCTCACCAAACAGGGAAAACTATGGCTACACCTTC. This sequence encodes CASSPNRENYGYTF. V and J are TRBV18 and TRBJ1-2, with TRBD1 as a possible D gene (6 bases). The CDR3 loop spans 14 amino acids. CDR1 is KGHSH, CDR2 LQKENI, per germline. The V gene lost 2 bases and the J gene lost 2 bases, with 9 bases spanning the gap.

For the CDR3, the DNA is TGTGCCAGCAGCTTGCAAGGGGCCAATGAAAAACTGTTTTTT. As protein: CASSLQGANEKLFF. This sequence joins TRBV5-4 and TRBJ1-4; weak D call: TRBD1 (5 bases). The V end was cut by 1 base, the J end by 5 bases, with 9 bases between. The CDR3 loop spans 14 amino acids. CDR1 is SGHNT, CDR2 YYREEE, per germline (reference sequence).

This sequence joins TRBV29-1 and TRBJ1-4; D may be TRBD1 (5 bases). V lost 4 bases and J 8 bases, leaving 14 bases between the germline ends. CDR3 length: 13 residues. Germline V gene data show CDR1 as SQVTM and CDR2 as ANQGSEA. The CDR3 is CSVGGGGGEKLFF. CDR3 DNA sequence: TGCAGCGTTGGCGGGGGGGGAGGCGAAAAACTGTTTTTT.